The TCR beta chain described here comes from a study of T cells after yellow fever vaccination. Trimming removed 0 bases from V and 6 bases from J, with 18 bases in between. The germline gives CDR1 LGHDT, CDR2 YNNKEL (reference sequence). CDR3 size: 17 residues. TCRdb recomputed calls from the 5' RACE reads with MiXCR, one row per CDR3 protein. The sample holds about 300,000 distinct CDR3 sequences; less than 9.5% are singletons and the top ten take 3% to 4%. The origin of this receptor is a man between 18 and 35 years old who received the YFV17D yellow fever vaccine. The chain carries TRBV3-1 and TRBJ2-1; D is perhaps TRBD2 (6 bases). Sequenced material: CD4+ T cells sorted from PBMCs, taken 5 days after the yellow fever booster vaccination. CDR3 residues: CASSQEGSGSVSNEQFF. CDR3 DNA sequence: TGTGCCAGCAGCCAAGAGGGGAGCGGGTCCGTATCCAATGAGCAGTTCTTC.